The T cell receptor (beta chain) described here comes from a study of blood T cell repertoires in COVID-19 (dated by TCRdb to 2018 to 2021). Concerning the study at large: Samples from collaborators originated in the United States, Italy and Spain and spanned both the acute and convalescent phases of COVID-19. The repertoires were released in a freely available public database intended as a resource for research on the immune response to SARS-CoV-2. The samples were drawn from two sources: the first 160 participants of the ongoing ImmuneRACE study, and about 1,300 subjects contributed by 6 global collaborators. HLA class I and class II types, where available, came from metadata supplied by the sample provider rather than from assay-based typing. Deeply sampled blood TCRbeta repertoires from subjects exposed to, actively infected with, or recovered from COVID-19 were included in the dataset. The material from the prospective study consisted of cDNA or gDNA derived from T cells, B-cell-depleted T cells, or PBMCs. Nearly every sample came with metadata listing a de-identified subject ID, COVID-19 status, age in years and sex.

The study at large found these results: The quantity of clinical and demographic metadata differed by source and by participant and was supplied without curation.

TCRbeta CDR3 regions were amplified from genomic DNA using the immunoSEQ Assay, a bias-controlled multiplex PCR. On the study's bioinformatics: Within the assay, amplification of reference gene primers was used to estimate how many nucleated cells each sample contained. To quantify the absolute abundance of each unique TCRbeta CDR3 rearrangement, sequence reads were collapsed and filtered. Productive Simpson clonality was computed per sample as the square root of Simpson's diversity index over productive rearrangements. The source is immuneACCESS, and TCRdb retained only in-frame sequences with V and J called. Part of the clones is not carried over; for the studies checked, unresolved V genes explain less than half of this, and the remainder is unexplained. V and J calls plus clone size are reproduced from that table; the DNA served to infer D and trimming. In this sample the table shows around 100,000 clones, about 90% of which occur a single time. The leading ten clones occupy roughly 7.3% of the sample.

This clone appeared a few times. Its binding antigen is unknown. No base quality information exists; no much larger clone differs at one position. Whole blood was collected in K2EDTA tubes by collaborating institutions according to the institutions' own protocols. For TCRbeta analysis, collaborator samples were shipped as frozen whole blood, as isolated PBMCs, or as DNA extracted from either sample type. The CDR3, cysteine through phenylalanine, is 17 amino acids long. Only the CDR3 DNA is retained, 51 bases long and in frame from the first base. Looking up the germline V gene (reference sequence) yields CDR1 MNHEY and CDR2 SMNVEV. V is clipped by 0 bases and J by 3 bases, and the sequence between their germline boundaries is 15 bases long.

The sequencing sample was made of peripheral blood. The V gene is TRBV27 and the J gene is TRBJ1-5, with TRBD1 tentatively as D gene (5 bases match). The TCR comes from a man aged 25 to 45 in a cohort sampled during active COVID-19. The bases are TGTGCCAGCAGTTTATCGATAACCAGGGCTCTCAATCAGCCCCAGCATTTT. This encodes CASSLSITRALNQPQHF.